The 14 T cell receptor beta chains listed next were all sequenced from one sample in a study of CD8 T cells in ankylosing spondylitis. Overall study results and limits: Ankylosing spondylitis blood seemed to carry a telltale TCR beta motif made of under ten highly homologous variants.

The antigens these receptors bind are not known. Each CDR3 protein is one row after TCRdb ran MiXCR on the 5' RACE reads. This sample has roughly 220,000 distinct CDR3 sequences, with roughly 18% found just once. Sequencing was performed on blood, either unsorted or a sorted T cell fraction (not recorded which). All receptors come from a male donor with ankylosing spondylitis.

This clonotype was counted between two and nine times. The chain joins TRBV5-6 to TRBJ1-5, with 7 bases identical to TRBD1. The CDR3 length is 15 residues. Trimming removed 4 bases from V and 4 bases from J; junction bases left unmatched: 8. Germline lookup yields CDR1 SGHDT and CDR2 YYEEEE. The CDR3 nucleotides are TGTGCCAGCAGCCTACAGGGGTGGGAAAATCAGCCCCAGCATTTT. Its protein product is CASSLQGWENQPQHF.

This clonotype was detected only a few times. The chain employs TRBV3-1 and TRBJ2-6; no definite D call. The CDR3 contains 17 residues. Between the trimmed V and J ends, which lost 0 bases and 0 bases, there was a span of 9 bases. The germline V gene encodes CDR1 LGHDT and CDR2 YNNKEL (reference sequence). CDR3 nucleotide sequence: TGTGCCAGCAGCCAAGAAGACTTTACCTCTGGGGCCAACGTCCTGACTTTC. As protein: CASSQEDFTSGANVLTF.

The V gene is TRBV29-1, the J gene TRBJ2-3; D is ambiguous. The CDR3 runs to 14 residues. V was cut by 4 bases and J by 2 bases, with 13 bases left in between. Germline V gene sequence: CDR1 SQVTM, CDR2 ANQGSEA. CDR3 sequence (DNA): TGCAGCGTTGTAGACCTCCTTTCCACAGATACGCAGTATTTT. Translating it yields CSVVDLLSTDTQYF.

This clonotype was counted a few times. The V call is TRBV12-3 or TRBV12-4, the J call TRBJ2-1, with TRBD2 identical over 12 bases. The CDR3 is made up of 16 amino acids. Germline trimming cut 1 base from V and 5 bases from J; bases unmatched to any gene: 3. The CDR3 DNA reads TGTGCCAGCAGTTTAGTAGGACTAGCGGGGAACAATGAGCAGTTCTTC. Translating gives CASSLVGLAGNNEQFF.

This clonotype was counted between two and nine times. CDR3: CASSPRTSGENIQYF. The DNA of the CDR3 is TGTGCCAGCAGCCCCCGGACTAGCGGGGAAAACATTCAGTACTTC. The gene calls are TRBV11-3 and TRBJ2-4, with 12 bases lining up with TRBD2. Unmatched junction bases numbered 4, after V lost 5 bases and J lost 5 bases. This CDR3 spans 15 amino acids. Germline values: CDR1 SGHNT, CDR2 YENEEA.

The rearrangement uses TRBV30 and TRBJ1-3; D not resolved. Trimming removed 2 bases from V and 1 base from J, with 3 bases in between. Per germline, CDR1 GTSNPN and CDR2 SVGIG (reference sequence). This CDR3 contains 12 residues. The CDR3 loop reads CAWSPSGNTIYF. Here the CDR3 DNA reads TGTGCCTGGAGTCCATCTGGAAACACCATATATTTT. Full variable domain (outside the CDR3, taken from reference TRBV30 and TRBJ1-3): SQTIHQWPATLVQPVGSPLSLECTVEGTSNPNLYWYRQAAGRGLQLLFYSVGIGQISSEVPQNLSASRPQDRQFILSSKKLLLSDSGFYLCAWSPSGNTIYFGEGSWLTVV.

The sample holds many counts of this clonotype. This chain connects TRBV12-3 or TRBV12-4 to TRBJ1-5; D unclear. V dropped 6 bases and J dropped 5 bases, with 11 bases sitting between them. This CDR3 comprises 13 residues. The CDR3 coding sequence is TGTGCCAGCAGGGAAGACCGATATCAGCCCCAGCATTTT. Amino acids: CASREDRYQPQHF.

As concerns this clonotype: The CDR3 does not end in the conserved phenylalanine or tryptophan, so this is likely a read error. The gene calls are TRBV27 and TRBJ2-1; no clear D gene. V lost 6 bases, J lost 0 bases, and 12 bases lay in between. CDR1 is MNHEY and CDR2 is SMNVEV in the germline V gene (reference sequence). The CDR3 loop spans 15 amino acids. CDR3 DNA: TGTGCCAGCAGCCATAGCATGAGCTCCTACAATGAGCAGTTCATC. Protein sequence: CASSHSMSSYNEQFI.

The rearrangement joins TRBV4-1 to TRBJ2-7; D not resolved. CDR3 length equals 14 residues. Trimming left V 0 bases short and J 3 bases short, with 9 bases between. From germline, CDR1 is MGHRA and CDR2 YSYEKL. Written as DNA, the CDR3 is TGCGCCAGCAGCCAAGATCCGGCCGGCTACGAGCAGTACTTC. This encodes CASSQDPAGYEQYF.

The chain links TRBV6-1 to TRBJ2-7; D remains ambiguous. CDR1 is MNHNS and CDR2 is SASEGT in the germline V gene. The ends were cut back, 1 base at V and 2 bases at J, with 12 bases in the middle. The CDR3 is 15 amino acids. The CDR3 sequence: CASSEEGPPTYEQYF. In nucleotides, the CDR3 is TGTGCCAGCAGTGAAGAAGGGCCCCCCACCTACGAGCAGTACTTC.

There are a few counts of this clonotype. Here the CDR3 reads CAWETSANNEQFF. DNA of the CDR3: TGTGCCTGGGAGACTAGCGCAAACAATGAGCAGTTCTTC. This chain connects TRBV30 to TRBJ2-1; 8 nucleotides match TRBD2. Per germline, CDR1 GTSNPN and CDR2 SVGIG (reference sequence). The CDR3 sequence is 13 residues long. V shed 5 bases, J shed 5 bases, and the junction held 5 bases outside the gene matches.

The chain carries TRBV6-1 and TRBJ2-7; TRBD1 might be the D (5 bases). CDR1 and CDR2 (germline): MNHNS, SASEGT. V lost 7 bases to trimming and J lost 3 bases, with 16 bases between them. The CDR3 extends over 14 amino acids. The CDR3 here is CASNQGTGFYEQYF. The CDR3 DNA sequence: TGTGCCAGCAACCAGGGAACGGGCTTCTACGAGCAGTACTTC.

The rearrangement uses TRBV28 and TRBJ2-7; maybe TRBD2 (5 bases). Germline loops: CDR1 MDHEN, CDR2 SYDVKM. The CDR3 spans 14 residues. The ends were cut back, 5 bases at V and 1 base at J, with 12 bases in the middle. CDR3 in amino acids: CASSPTGWSYEQYF. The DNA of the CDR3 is TGTGCCAGCAGTCCGACGGGGTGGTCCTACGAGCAGTACTTC.

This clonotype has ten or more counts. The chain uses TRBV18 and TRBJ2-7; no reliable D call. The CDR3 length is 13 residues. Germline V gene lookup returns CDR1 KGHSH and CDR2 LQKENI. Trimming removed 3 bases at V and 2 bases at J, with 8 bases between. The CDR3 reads CASSPSLPYEQYF. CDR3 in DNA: TGTGCCAGCTCACCTTCTCTTCCCTACGAGCAGTACTTC.